The 2 T cell receptor beta chains below were found in one sample sequenced in a study of beta chain features in type 1 diabetes. Study-level results: Researchers report that Type 1 diabetes patients had moderately but significantly shorter TCRB CDR3s across all four CD4+ subsets.

The sequenced template was cDNA made from the entire isolated RNA. TCRdb's copy holds only in-frame clones and misses some; the assay was immunoSEQ multiplex PCR. The sample has about 710,000 clones; about an eighth are singletons. For these receptors, no antigen is known. Sequences were obtained from naive CD4+ T cells from blood. Every receptor here comes from a man aged 18 to 30 with type 1 diabetes.

This clone showed up just a few times. The V gene is TRBV5-1, the J gene TRBJ2-1; TRBD1 is a possible D gene (5 bases). The CDR3 is 14 residues long. Trimming pared 0 bases from V and 8 bases from J, leaving 12 bases between. Per germline, CDR1 SGHRS and CDR2 YFSETQ. CDR3 coding DNA: TGCGCCAGCAGCTTGGCCAACCAGGGTGATGAGCAGTTCTTC. Protein sequence: CASSLANQGDEQFF.

The table lists this clone with a count of one. Germline is not matched at one junction end, which may reflect a read error. V is TRBV30 and J is TRBJ1-1, with a tentative D call TRBD1 (5 bases). The CDR3 runs to 11 residues. The germline V gene has CDR1 GTSNPN and CDR2 SVGIG (reference sequence). The CDR3 DNA reads as TGTGCCCGGAGGGGTGTCGCTGAAGCTTTCTTT. Encoded protein: CARRGVAEAFF.